These 21 T cell receptor beta chains share one sample of origin, sequenced in a study of T cell changes during pregnancy in multiple sclerosis. Profiling relied on immunoSEQ multiplex PCR, and the TCRdb table lists in-frame clones only, not all of them. This table has about 87,000 clones, just under 95% appearing once. This material consisted of peripheral blood, taken in the third trimester of pregnancy. Every receptor here comes from a female donor in good health, enrolled as a control in a pregnancy study.

This rearrangement joins TRBV7-2 to TRBJ2-7; 7 nucleotides line up with TRBD1. CDR3 size: 15 residues. V trimming: 4 bases; J trimming: 1 base; junction bases outside the gene matches: 7. Germline V gives CDR1 SGHTA, CDR2 FQGNSA. The CDR3 loop is CASSSAGTASYEQYF. DNA of the CDR3: TGTGCCAGCAGCTCAGCCGGGACAGCATCCTACGAGCAGTACTTC.

J is TRBJ2-6 and V is TRBV6-5; perhaps TRBD1 as D (5 bases). CDR1 is MNHEY and CDR2 is SVGAGI in the germline V gene. The ends were cut back, 6 bases at V and 6 bases at J, with 12 bases in the middle. This CDR3 contains 14 residues. CDR3 loop: CASRTQVSANVLTF. The CDR3 region has the DNA TGTGCCAGCAGAACACAGGTTTCGGCCAACGTCCTGACTTTC.

A note on this clone: Other DNA sequences in this specimen translate into the identical CDR3. J is TRBJ2-7 and V is TRBV4-1; TRBD1 matches at 8 bases. Germline V gene data show CDR1 as MGHRA and CDR2 as YSYEKL. With 3 bases clipped from V and 3 bases from J, the junction kept 4 bases outside the gene matches. The CDR3 covers 14 residues. CDR3 protein: CASSQTGQGYEQYF. The CDR3 region has the DNA TGCGCCAGCAGCCAGACTGGACAGGGCTACGAGCAGTACTTC.

The chain has TRBV5-1 and TRBJ2-7, with TRBD2 matching 7 bases. The V gene's germline CDR1 is SGHRS and CDR2 YFSETQ. The CDR3 runs to 15 residues. V lost 2 bases and J lost 3; bases outside the gene matches: 8. The CDR3 nucleotides read TGCGCCAGCAGCTTAGAGAGCGGGGTTTACTACGAGCAGTACTTC. The encoded protein is CASSLESGVYYEQYF.

The V gene is TRBV18, the J gene TRBJ2-7, with TRBD1 matching over 9 bases. Trimming took 6 bases from V and 6 from J; bases not matched to a gene: 6. The CDR3 length is 13 residues. Looked up from germline, CDR1 is KGHSH and CDR2 is LQKENI. This CDR3 is CASSRTGEGEQYF. DNA of the CDR3: TGTGCCAGCTCCCGGACAGGGGAGGGCGAGCAGTACTTC.

This chain uses TRBV11-2 with TRBJ1-2; D possibly corresponds to TRBD1 (5 bases). The CDR3 consists of 13 residues. CDR1 and CDR2 (germline): SGHAT, FQNNGV. V shed 4 bases and J shed 8 bases, with 14 bases lying between them. The CDR3 sequence: CASSWRDLGGYTF. In DNA, the CDR3 is TGTGCCAGCAGCTGGCGGGACTTAGGGGGCTACACCTTC.

This chain joins TRBV7-2 and TRBJ1-2; D is uncertain. Germline CDR1 is SGHTA and CDR2 is FQGNSA. The V end was cut by 5 bases, the J end by 5 bases, with 15 bases between. The CDR3 has 14 residues. The CDR3, as DNA: TGTGCCAGCAGCCCCGCGGGGTTCGCATATGGCTACACCTTC. Translation gives CASSPAGFAYGYTF.

This clone showed up just a few times. CDR3 sequence reads: CASSLKDSYTEAFF. The CDR3 region has the DNA TGTGCCAGCAGCCTCAAGGACAGTTACACTGAAGCTTTCTTT. This rearrangement joins TRBV7-6 to TRBJ1-1; perhaps TRBD1 as D (6 bases). V lost 5 bases to trimming and J lost 3 bases, with 13 bases between them. Germline-derived CDR1 and CDR2 are SGHVS and FNYEAQ. This CDR3 spans 14 amino acids.

This clone was observed a handful of times. V gene TRBV19 combines with J gene TRBJ1-5; a weak D match, TRBD1 (5 bases). CDR3 length: 13 amino acids. The germline V gene has CDR1 LNHDA and CDR2 SQIVND (reference sequence). Trimming took off 3 bases at V and 4 bases at J, with 7 bases between the two ends. DNA for the CDR3: TGTGCCAGTAGTATCCCAGGGAATCAGCCCCAGCATTTT. Translation: CASSIPGNQPQHF. The full variable domain, in which reference TRBV19 and TRBJ1-5 provide the parts outside the CDR3, is DGGITQSPKYLFRKEGQNVTLSCEQNLNHDAMYWYRQDPGQGLRLIYYSQIVNDFQKGDIAEGYSVSREKKESFPLTVTSAQKNPTAFYLCASSIPGNQPQHFGDGTRLSIL.

The gene calls are TRBV9 and TRBJ1-3; D ambiguous. Trimming left V 2 bases short and J 4 bases short, with 7 bases between. There are 13 residues in the CDR3. Germline CDR1 SGDLS, CDR2 YYNGEE. The DNA for the CDR3 is TGTGCCAGCAGCGTGGGAGGGGGAAACACCATATATTTT. This sequence encodes CASSVGGGNTIYF.

This clone has a single count. The chain is built from TRBV6-4 and TRBJ1-1; perhaps TRBD1 as D (5 bases). The CDR3 runs to 14 residues. Trimming took off 3 bases at V and 0 bases at J, with 8 bases between the two ends. Germline assignment: CDR1 MRHNA and CDR2 SNTAGT. In DNA form, the CDR3 reads TGTGCCAGCAGTGAACAGGCCTTGAACACTGAAGCTTTCTTT. This encodes CASSEQALNTEAFF.

This chain uses TRBV7-8 with TRBJ1-1, with D perhaps matching TRBD1 (5 bases). CDR1 and CDR2 from the germline V gene are SGHVS and FQNEAQ. This CDR3 region has 14 residues. V gave up 5 bases and J gave up 4 bases, with 14 bases separating them. In DNA, the CDR3 is TGTGCCAGCAGCCTCACGCAGGGATCCACTGAAGCTTTCTTT. It encodes CASSLTQGSTEAFF.

The genes are TRBV19 and TRBJ1-2; D is ambiguous. The V and J ends lost 5 bases and 2 bases respectively, with 12 bases between them. Germline values: CDR1 LNHDA, CDR2 SQIVND (reference sequence). CDR3 size: 14 residues. This CDR3 reads CASSGRTENYGYTF. CDR3 coding DNA: TGTGCCAGTAGTGGCCGGACTGAAAACTATGGCTACACCTTC.

This clone was seen a few times. V and J are TRBV4-2 and TRBJ2-3, with 10 positions matching TRBD2. From germline, CDR1 is LGHNA and CDR2 YNFKEQ. J gave up 4 bases and V 4 bases, and 5 bases lay outside the gene matches. The CDR3 is 15 amino acids. The CDR3 loop is CASSPQREGPDTQYF. The CDR3 coding sequence is TGTGCCAGCAGCCCCCAGCGGGAGGGCCCAGATACGCAGTATTTT.

This clone was seen just once. The chain couples TRBV11-2 to TRBJ1-2, with D perhaps TRBD1 (6 bases). This CDR3 is built from 15 residues. Germline values: CDR1 SGHAT, CDR2 FQNNGV. Deletions cut 5 bases from V and 6 bases from J, with 19 bases between. Written as DNA, the CDR3 is TGTGCCAGCAGCCCCGCGAACAGGGTTGCGGATGGCTACACCTTC. It yields the protein CASSPANRVADGYTF.

The V call is TRBV4-1, the J call TRBJ2-7, with TRBD2 matching 12 bases. CDR1 and CDR2 (germline): MGHRA, YSYEKL. CDR3 length: 22 residues. V lost 0 bases, J lost 6 bases, and 24 bases stayed unmatched. The CDR3 region has the DNA TGCGCCAGCAGCCAAGAGGCCTCTAGGTTCGGACTAGCGGGGTATGAATGGTCCGAGCAGTACTTC. Translated, it gives CASSQEASRFGLAGYEWSEQYF.

This chain joins TRBV5-1 and TRBJ1-1; D possibly corresponds to TRBD1 (5 bases). Germline assignment: CDR1 SGHRS and CDR2 YFSETQ. The CDR3 is made up of 14 amino acids. The ends were cut back, 0 bases at V and 5 bases at J, with 11 bases in the middle. The CDR3 sequence: CASSLASGNTEAFF. As DNA, the CDR3 is TGCGCCAGCAGCTTGGCATCAGGGAATACTGAAGCTTTCTTT.

This clone was counted once. The J gene is TRBJ1-5, the V gene TRBV7-2; D perhaps matches TRBD1 (5 bases). Deletions cut 1 base from V and 4 bases from J, with 8 bases between. The CDR3 consists of 14 residues. Germline assignment: CDR1 SGHTA and CDR2 FQGNSA. The CDR3 loop is CASSLETANQPQHF. Here the CDR3 DNA reads TGTGCCAGCAGCTTAGAGACAGCTAATCAGCCCCAGCATTTT.

V usage is TRBV28 and J usage is TRBJ2-5; D is undetermined. The ends were cut back, 5 bases at V and 5 bases at J, with 6 bases in the middle. The CDR3 covers 11 residues. Germline V gene data show CDR1 as MDHEN and CDR2 as SYDVKM. The CDR3 region is CASSPGETQYF. The CDR3 nucleotides read TGTGCCAGCAGTCCCGGGGAGACCCAGTACTTC.

The chain couples TRBV28 to TRBJ2-6, with D possibly matching TRBD2 (5 bases). This CDR3 has 20 amino acids. The germline CDR1 and CDR2 sequences are MDHEN and SYDVKM. Trimming shortened V by 7 bases and J by 1 base, and 26 bases separated the two germline ends. CDR3 sequence (DNA): TGTGCCAGCAAGGGTACGTTTTACATCCAATCGGGGTCTGGGGCCAACGTCCTGACTTTC. Its protein product is CASKGTFYIQSGSGANVLTF.

This sequence joins TRBV5-1 and TRBJ1-5, with D perhaps matching TRBD1 (6 bases). Germline CDR1 is SGHRS and CDR2 is YFSETQ. The V gene lost 0 bases and the J gene lost 6 bases, with 13 bases spanning the gap. The CDR3 length is 15 residues. This chain's CDR3 is CASSLDGGRSQPQHF. DNA of the CDR3: TGCGCCAGCAGCTTGGACGGGGGGCGCAGTCAGCCCCAGCATTTT.